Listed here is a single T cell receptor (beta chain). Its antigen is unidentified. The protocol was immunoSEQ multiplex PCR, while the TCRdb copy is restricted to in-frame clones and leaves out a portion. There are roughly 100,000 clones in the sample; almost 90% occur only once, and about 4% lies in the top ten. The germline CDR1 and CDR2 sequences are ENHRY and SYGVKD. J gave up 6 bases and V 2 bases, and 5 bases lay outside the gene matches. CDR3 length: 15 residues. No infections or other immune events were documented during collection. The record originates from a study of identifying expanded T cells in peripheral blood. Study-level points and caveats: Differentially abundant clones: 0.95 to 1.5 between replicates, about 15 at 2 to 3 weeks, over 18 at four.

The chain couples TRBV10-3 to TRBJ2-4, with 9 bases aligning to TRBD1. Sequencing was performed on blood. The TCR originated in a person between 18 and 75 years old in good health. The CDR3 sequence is CAISERDRGGNIQYF. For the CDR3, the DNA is TGTGCCATCAGTGAGCGTGACAGGGGGGGAAACATTCAGTACTTC.